The clone carrying this TCR beta chain was observed a handful of times. The data derive from a study of T cells in Graves' hyperthyroidism and ophthalmopathy. There were TCR beta CDR3 regions amplified from RNA transcripts. HTBI primers were the set used in a first-round RT-PCR of the TCR CDR3. TCRdb independently ran MiXCR on the multiplex PCR reads; one entry per CDR3 protein. This table has fewer than 450,000 distinct CDR3 sequences, about 18% appearing once. The junction had 7 bases not matched to a gene; V was cut back by 4 bases and J by 0 bases. Per germline, CDR1 KGHDR and CDR2 SFDVKD. The CDR3 has 18 residues.

The chain has TRBV24-1 and TRBJ2-2, with 10 bases fitting TRBD1. The sequence derives from a man younger than 35 with Graves' ophthalmopathy. Sequencing input: blood. The CDR3 protein is CATSDPPGTGANTGELFF. CDR3 in DNA: TGTGCCACCAGTGACCCCCCCGGGACAGGGGCGAACACCGGGGAGCTGTTTTTT.